Included here is one T cell receptor (beta chain) sequence, with context. The target of this receptor is not known. Per-base quality was not reported, and no clone a single base away is much larger than it. These data are taken from a study of T-cell reconstitution after alpha-beta-depleted transplantation in children (dated by TCRdb to the mid-2010s). Study-wide context: Using TCR repertoire profiling, the study followed T-cell immune reconstitution in a quantitative way in children after TCRalphabeta/CD19-depleted allogeneic hematopoietic cell transplantation. What the work shows at the level of the full study, not this receptor alone: The high TCRbeta diversity at day 60 in some patients was ascribed to recipient T cells and intrathymic progenitors that had survived conditioning. Over subsequent months, a decline in hyperexpanded clone frequencies was noted, and after one year, T-cell counts and TCRbeta diversity were mostly ascribed to newly produced T cells. The apparently early recovery of alphabetaT-cell counts about two months after transplant reportedly depended on only several hundred rapidly expanded clones that came from non-depleted graft cells.

This sample's treatment or condition label indicates: allogeneic hematopoietic cell transplantation with graft depleted of TCRalphabeta T cells and CD19 B cells. Transplant recipients were children who received TCRalphabeta/CD19-depleted allogeneic hematopoietic cell grafts. V sheds 6 bases and J sheds 4 bases, leaving 11 bases between their ends. The CDR3 sequence holds 13 residues, the cysteine and phenylalanine included. The sequence is cut down to CDR3 DNA, 39 bases in frame from base 1. Via the germline V gene, CDR1 is SNHLY and CDR2 FYNNEI. The library was built by means of PCR. Sequencing took place on an Illumina HiSeq 2500. TCR library preparation used molecular barcoding, with unique molecular identifiers applied to normalize quantification of the TCRbeta repertoire. TCRdb reran the public reads through fastp at Q25 and MiXCR, keeping productive beta chains. Rows merge per CDR3 protein into single entries with the most common DNA and genes. The sample profile shows 250,000 or so distinct CDR3 sequences; roughly 25% of them were found once. The top ten constitute around 4.8% of the sample.

This chain is built from TRBV2 and TRBJ2-3; TRBD1 is perhaps the D gene, given 5 matching bases. The receptor was isolated from a female patient between 2 and 15 years old who had a stem cell transplant for congenital amegakaryocytic thrombocytopenia, so the T cells may come from the graft donor. This specimen consisted of PBMCs, mostly from graft donor cells, obtained 360 days after TCRalphabeta/CD19-depleted stem cell transplant. Read as DNA, the sequence is TGTGCCAGCAGGAGGCAGGGCCCAGATACGCAGTATTTT. Its protein reads: CASRRQGPDTQYF.